Listed below are T cell receptor beta chains from one sample, sequenced in a study of T cells after yellow fever vaccination. TCRdb itself ran the 5' RACE reads through MiXCR, one entry per CDR3 protein. The sample lists roughly 500,000 distinct CDR3 sequences; 15% to 20% were seen once. The sample here was PBMCs, taken 15 days after the yellow fever booster vaccination. These TCRs come from a man younger than 45 who received the YFV17D yellow fever vaccine. Both conserved end residues are trimmed from each CDR3. Clone size is not always given. Where it is, it says once, few, many or a class for expanded clones.

>TRBV29-1|NA
SAEAPGGHTNYEQY
>TRBV20-1|few
SAARFGELF
>TRBV28|NA
ASSRSGLETQY
>TRBV5-4|NA
ASSPQGREAF
>TRBV5-1|NA
ASTSPTGGKETQY
>TRBV15|NA
ATSRVQGSGANVLT
>TRBV6-5|NA
ASSYSNQGFPQETQY
>TRBV19|NA
ASGTSGRVPDTQY
>TRBV6-1|NA
ASMGGWPHEAF
>TRBV10-3|few
AISRDTQETQY
>TRBV29-1|NA
SVALLADTGELF
>TRBV7-2|NA
ASSSAGVSDTQY
>TRBV21-1|few
ASFWGLYYEQY
>TRBV9|NA
ASSLDNRETVDEQF
>TRBV29-1|few
SVGRLYNEQF
>TRBV6-1|once
ASTPRGEGTQY
>TRBV7-9|few
ASSLGTGQKEKLF
>TRBV11-1|few
ASSLAGWGLAGEVSYNEQF
>TRBV10-3|few
AMGLATTGELF
>TRBV27|NA
ASTPDPTYNEQF
>TRBV2|NA
ASSRGRDNEQF
>TRBV7-9|few
ASREGGGYEQY
>TRBV20-1|few
SARGYGGWNRGDTQY
>TRBV29-1|few
SVDSGSGETQY
>TRBV19|NA
ASINMRAWNTEAF
>TRBV5-1|few
ASTLIRRRGASYNEQF
>TRBV20-1|NA
SATSSYNEQF
>TRBV5-1|few
ASQDTTDTQY
>TRBV12-3/TRBV12-4|NA
ASSFNGLYEQY
>TRBV20-1|many
SARPGGTYEQY
>TRBV7-2|NA
ASSPSRIRTDTQY
>TRBV10-3|few
ATSPGQSGTEAF
>TRBV18|NA
ASSQQVEATNEKLF
>TRBV9|few
ASSVDLAGADEQY
>TRBV29-1|NA
SVGLAVKYEQY
>TRBV27|few
ASRRLGFNEQF
>TRBV12-3/TRBV12-4|NA
ASSLGNNSPLH
>TRBV24-1|many
ATSELAGAAYNEQF
>TRBV7-2|few
ASSLRSSGFAYEQY
>TRBV20-1|NA
SAQPRESYNEQF
>TRBV7-2|few
ASSFELSGANVLT